This T cell receptor (beta chain) was captured in a study of T cells in Graves' hyperthyroidism and ophthalmopathy. Findings and limits, study-wide: Most thyroid clonotypes with frequency above 0.001 were detected in blood.

Amplified TCR beta CDR3 regions came from RNA transcripts. Carried out on the TCR CDR3, a first-round RT-PCR used the HTBI primer set. TCRdb re-derived calls from the multiplex PCR reads in MiXCR, one entry per CDR3 protein. The profile shows a few hundred thousand distinct CDR3 sequences, under 20% of them singletons. The study included ophthalmopathy patients with Clinical Activity Score at least 3, NOSPECS grade at least 4 and duration under 3 months. For the diagnoses, clinical symptoms, serum thyroxine and TRAb, thyroid ultrasound and orbital computed tomography were used. This clonotype was observed many times. Its target is unknown. The sequence was obtained from a man aged 18 to 29 with Graves' ophthalmopathy. The sample consisted of blood.

The CDR3, as DNA: TGTGCCAGCACCCAAAAGGGGGCGGCCTCCTACAATGAGCAGTTCTTC. Residues: CASTQKGAASYNEQFF. The V call is TRBV11-1, the J call TRBJ2-1, with 7 bases that match TRBD1. This CDR3 region has 16 residues. With 7 bases clipped from V and 0 bases from J, the junction kept 9 bases outside the gene matches. The germline gives CDR1 SGHAT, CDR2 FQDESV (reference sequence).